This TCR beta chain was captured by sequencing in a study of blood T cell repertoires in COVID-19. Study background: Material from acute and convalescent COVID-19 was sourced from the United States, Italy and Spain. T cells, B-cell-depleted T cells, or PBMCs provided the cDNA or gDNA that served as material.

Original processing notes: Scientists estimated how many nucleated cells there were by amplifying reference gene primers. Generated by immunoSEQ multiplex PCR, the TCRdb table keeps only in-frame clones and is missing some. Clonal size and the V and J genes are those of that table, whereas D and trimming came from the DNA. The table lists roughly 210,000 clones, about 85% of them singletons. The CDR3 spans 16 residues. Germline V CDR1 and CDR2: MNHEY, SMNVEV (reference sequence). The ends lost 6 bases at V and 4 bases at J; junction bases unmatched: 10. The receptor's source is a man aged 65-85 years with acute or convalescent COVID-19. The sequenced sample was peripheral blood. The chain carries TRBV27 and TRBJ2-3; 10 positions agree with TRBD1. CDR3 loop: CASRKFDRGLADTQYF. Here the CDR3 DNA reads TGTGCCAGCAGGAAGTTCGACAGGGGGCTCGCAGATACGCAGTATTTT.